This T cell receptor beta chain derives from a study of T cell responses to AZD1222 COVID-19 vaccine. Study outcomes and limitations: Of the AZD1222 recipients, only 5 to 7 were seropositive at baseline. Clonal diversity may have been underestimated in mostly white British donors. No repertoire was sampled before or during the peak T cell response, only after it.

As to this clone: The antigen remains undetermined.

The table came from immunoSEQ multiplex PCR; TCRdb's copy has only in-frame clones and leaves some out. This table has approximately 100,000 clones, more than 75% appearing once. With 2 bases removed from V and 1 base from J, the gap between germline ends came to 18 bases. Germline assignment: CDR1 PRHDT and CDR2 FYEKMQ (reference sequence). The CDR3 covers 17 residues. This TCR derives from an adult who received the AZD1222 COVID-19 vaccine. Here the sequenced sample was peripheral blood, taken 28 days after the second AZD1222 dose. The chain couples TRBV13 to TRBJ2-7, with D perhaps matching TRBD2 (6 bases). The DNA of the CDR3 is TGTGCCAGCAGCTTACTCGGCGGGGACTTAAGATCCTACGAGCAGTACTTC. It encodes CASSLLGGDLRSYEQYF.